This T cell receptor beta chain is from a study of neoadjuvant nivolumab and ipilimumab in lung cancer (dated by TCRdb to the early 2020s). Regarding the study in general: Nivolumab was administered intravenously at 3 mg/kg on days 1, 15 and 29, and in the combination arm ipilimumab 1 mg/kg was added on day 1 only. For each study arm, the primary endpoint of the trial was the rate of major pathologic response (MPR) in the intention-to-treat population. The study compared TCR repertoires in pretherapy (baseline) peripheral blood with TCR repertoires in tumors resected at surgery following neoadjuvant immune checkpoint blockade. Seven patients had matched pretherapy and resected tumor pairs analyzed, with four treated with nivolumab and three with nivolumab plus ipilimumab. The trial treated fewer than 45 patients with operable NSCLC: about 23 were randomized to nivolumab monotherapy and roughly 20 to nivolumab plus ipilimumab.

The label giving this sample's time point can be read as: pretherapy, before neoadjuvant immune checkpoint inhibitors. Samples came from the phase 2 randomized NEOSTAR trial, which tested neoadjuvant nivolumab or nivolumab plus ipilimumab followed by surgery in operable NSCLC. Remarks on this clone: Its antigen remains unidentified. There are no base qualities to consult, and no much larger clone falls within one base.

On the study overall, not on this receptor specifically: A small number of samples underwent TCR sequencing. No significant correlation was found between TCR clonality and pathologic tumor regression, and only a single major-pathologic-response sample was available for the analysis of TCR clonality versus pathologic tumor regression. Richness in tumors resected after neoadjuvant therapy showed a positive correlation with pretherapy blood TCR richness (Spearman R ≈ 0.82). Resected tumors had greater TCR richness and clonality than tumor-adjacent uninvolved lung, and increases were observed in more dual-therapy-treated tumors. From pretherapy to surgery, tumor T-cell richness and clonality increased in three of three dual-therapy tumors but in only two of four nivolumab-treated tumors.

Reading from cysteine to phenylalanine, the CDR3 counts 12 amino acids. The sequence is cut down to CDR3 DNA, 36 bases in frame from base 1. V was cut back by 3 bases and J by 7 bases, leaving a gap of 4 bases between them. According to the germline V gene, CDR1 reads SGHTA and CDR2 reads FQGTGA. Receptor amplification or capture employed the immunoSEQ multiplex PCR assay. Per the original workflow: Repertoires were summarized by richness and clonality, and significantly expanded and contracted clones were identified between pre- and post-therapy samples. TCRdb retrieved this table from immuneACCESS and kept in-frame rearrangements only. Not all clones are present; in checked studies, unresolved V genes account for under half, and no reason is known for the remainder. D and trimming come from the DNA, and the V and J calls and clone size come from that table. The table for this sample lists some 27,000 clones; approximately 80% of them were counted only once. Approximately 6.6% of the sample belongs to the ten largest clones.

The rearrangement joined TRBV7-3 to TRBJ1-6, with the D gene not clear enough to name. This specimen was peripheral blood, taken before neoadjuvant nivolumab, alone or with ipilimumab. This clonotype was obtained from an adult with non-small cell lung cancer. The sequenced DNA: TGTGCCAGCAGCTTCCCCAATTCACCCCTCCACTTT. The translation is CASSFPNSPLHF.